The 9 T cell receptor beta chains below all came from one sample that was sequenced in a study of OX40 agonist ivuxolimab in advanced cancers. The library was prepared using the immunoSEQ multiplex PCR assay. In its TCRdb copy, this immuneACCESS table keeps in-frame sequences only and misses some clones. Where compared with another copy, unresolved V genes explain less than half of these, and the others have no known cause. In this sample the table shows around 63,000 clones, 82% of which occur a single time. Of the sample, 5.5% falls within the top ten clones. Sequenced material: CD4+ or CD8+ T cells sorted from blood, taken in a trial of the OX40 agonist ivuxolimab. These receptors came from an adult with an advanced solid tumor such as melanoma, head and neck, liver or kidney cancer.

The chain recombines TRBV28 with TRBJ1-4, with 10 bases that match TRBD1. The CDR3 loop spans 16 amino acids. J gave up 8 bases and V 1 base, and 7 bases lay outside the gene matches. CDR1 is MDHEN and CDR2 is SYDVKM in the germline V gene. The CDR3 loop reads CASSLFSGTGVEKLFF. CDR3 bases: TGTGCCAGCAGTTTATTTTCCGGGACAGGGGTAGAAAAACTGTTTTTT.

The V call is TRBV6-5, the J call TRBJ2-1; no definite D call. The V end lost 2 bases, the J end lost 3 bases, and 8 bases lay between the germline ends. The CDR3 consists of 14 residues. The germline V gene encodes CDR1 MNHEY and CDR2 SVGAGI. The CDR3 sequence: CASSYDGFYNEQFF. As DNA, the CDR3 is TGTGCCAGCAGTTACGACGGATTCTACAATGAGCAGTTCTTC.

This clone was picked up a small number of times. The CDR3 coding sequence is TGTGCCAGCAGCTTAGAACTAGCGGGTGAGCAGTTCTTC. Protein sequence: CASSLELAGEQFF. This chain connects TRBV11-2 to TRBJ2-1, with 9 positions matching TRBD2. This CDR3 has 13 amino acids. Trimming cost V 0 bases and J 9 bases; bases outside gene matches: 0. CDR1 is SGHAT and CDR2 is FQNNGV in the germline V gene. The full variable domain, with the rest looked up from reference TRBV11-2 and TRBJ2-1, is EAGVAQSPRYKIIEKRQSVAFWCNPISGHATLYWYQQILGQGPKLLIQFQNNGVVDDSQLPKDRFSAERLKGVDSTLKIQPAKLEDSAVYLCASSLELAGEQFFGPGTRLTVL.

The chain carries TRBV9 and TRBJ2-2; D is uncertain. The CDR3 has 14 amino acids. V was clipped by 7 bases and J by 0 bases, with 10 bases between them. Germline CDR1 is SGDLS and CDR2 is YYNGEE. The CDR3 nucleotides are TGTGCCAGCCGGTACGAGGCGAACACCGGGGAGCTGTTTTTT. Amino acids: CASRYEANTGELFF.

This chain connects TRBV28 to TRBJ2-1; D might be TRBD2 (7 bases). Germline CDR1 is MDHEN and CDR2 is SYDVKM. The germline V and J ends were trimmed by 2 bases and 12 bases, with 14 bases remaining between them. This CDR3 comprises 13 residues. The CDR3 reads CASSLSGRGAQFF. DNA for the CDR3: TGTGCCAGCAGTTTAAGCGGTCGGGGGGCGCAGTTCTTC.

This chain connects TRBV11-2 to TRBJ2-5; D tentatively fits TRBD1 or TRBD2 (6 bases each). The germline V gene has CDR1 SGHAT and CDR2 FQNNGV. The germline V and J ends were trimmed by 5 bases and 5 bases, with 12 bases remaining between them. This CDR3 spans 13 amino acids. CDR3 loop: CASSPWGAETQYF. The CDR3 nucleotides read TGTGCCAGCAGCCCCTGGGGGGCGGAGACCCAGTACTTC.

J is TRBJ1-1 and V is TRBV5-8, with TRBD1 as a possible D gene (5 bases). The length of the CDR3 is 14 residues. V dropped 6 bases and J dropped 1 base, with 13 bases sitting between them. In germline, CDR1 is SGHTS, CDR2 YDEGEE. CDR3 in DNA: TGTGCCAGCACCCCGATTGACAGGAACACTGAAGCTTTCTTT. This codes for CASTPIDRNTEAFF.

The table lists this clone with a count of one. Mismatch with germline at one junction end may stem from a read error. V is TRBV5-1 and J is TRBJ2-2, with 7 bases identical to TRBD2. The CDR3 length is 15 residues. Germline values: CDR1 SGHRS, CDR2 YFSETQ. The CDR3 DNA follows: TGCGCCAGCAGCCCTCTAGCGGAGAACACCGGGAAGCTGTTTTTT. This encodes CASSPLAENTGKLFF.

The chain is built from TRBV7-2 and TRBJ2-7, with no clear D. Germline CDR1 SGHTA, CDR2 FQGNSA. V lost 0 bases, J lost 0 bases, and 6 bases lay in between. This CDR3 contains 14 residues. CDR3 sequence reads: CASSLAEISYEQYF. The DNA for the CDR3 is TGTGCCAGCAGCTTAGCGGAAATCTCCTACGAGCAGTACTTC.